This T cell receptor beta chain comes out of a study of shared clonotypes between healthy human individuals. Study background: Three plates were used per donor for CD4 naive, three for CD4 memory, two for CD8 naive and one for CD8 memory.

The CDR3 is 16 residues long. Trimming stripped 3 bases from V and 3 bases from J, with 18 bases between. In germline, CDR1 is MDHEN, CDR2 SYDVKM. Every donor, a Caucasian adult, lived in Nashville, Tennessee. Only in-frame clones appear in the TCRdb table, and some are missing; sequencing was by immunoSEQ multiplex PCR. The sample yields 2 million to 3 million clones, approximately 93% seen once. The V call is TRBV28, the J call TRBJ2-7; D call uncertain. The sequencing input was naive CD4+ T cells from PBMCs. As for subset: CD45RA+ positively selected. The origin of this receptor is a man aged 18 to 30 in good health. Some clones in this sample may be carry-over from other donors' samples. The CDR3 bases are TGTGCCAGCAGTTTGGTCGTAGTTCAGGCCGACTACGAGCAGTACTTC. Translated, it gives CASSLVVVQADYEQYF.